These 28 T cell receptor beta chains were all obtained from the same sample, sequenced in a study of cytomegalovirus exposure and HLA in healthy donors. PCR amplification relied on 60 Vbeta primers (plus 13 Jbeta primers). Method: immunoSEQ multiplex PCR; TCRdb's copy keeps in-frame clones and lacks some. Here the sample spans about 85,000 clones, 80% being singletons. The sequenced sample was PBMCs. Receptor source: a man aged 45-65 years in good health and CMV-seropositive.

CDR3 sequence (DNA): TGTGCCAGCAGTTACTCCCCCGGGACTCCTGCAGACGAGCAGTTCTTC. The encoded protein is CASSYSPGTPADEQFF. The V call is TRBV6-6, the J call TRBJ2-1; the D gene is possibly TRBD2 (6 bases). This CDR3 has 16 amino acids. V was clipped by 0 bases and J by 10 bases, with 19 bases between them. Per germline, CDR1 MNHNY and CDR2 SVGAGI (reference sequence).

The chain combines TRBV9 with TRBJ1-5, with no clear D. V dropped 4 bases and J dropped 9 bases, with 20 bases sitting between them. CDR1 and CDR2 from the germline V gene are SGDLS and YYNGEE. The CDR3 extends over 15 amino acids. For the CDR3, the DNA is TGTGCCAGCAGCCAAGGAGATGGGTCCCCTAGGCCCCAGCATTTT. This translates into CASSQGDGSPRPQHF.

This clone has only a few counts. The V gene is TRBV5-5, the J gene TRBJ1-4, with D perhaps TRBD1 (6 bases). Germline CDR1 and CDR2: SGHKS and YYEKEE (reference sequence). Trimming took off 2 bases at V and 7 bases at J, with 12 bases between the two ends. The CDR3 sequence is 14 residues long. The CDR3 bases are TGTGCCAGCAGCTTCCAGGGGTTAAGTGAAAAACTGTTTTTT. Translated: CASSFQGLSEKLFF.

This chain links TRBV5-1 with TRBJ2-3; no reliable D call. Germline values: CDR1 SGHRS, CDR2 YFSETQ. V lost 6 bases and J lost 6, with 17 bases in between. The CDR3 covers 14 residues. The CDR3 DNA reads as TGCGCCAGCACCATGCAAAGTACCGCGGATACGCAGTATTTT. Encoded protein: CASTMQSTADTQYF.

This chain links TRBV6-1 with TRBJ2-3, with 8 bases fitting TRBD2. Trimming removed 8 bases from V and 8 bases from J; junction bases left unmatched: 3. This CDR3 has 11 residues. Germline lookup yields CDR1 MNHNS and CDR2 SASEGT. The CDR3 DNA is TGTGCCAGCCTGAGCGGGGGTACGCAGTATTTT. It codes for CASLSGGTQYF.

The table lists this clone with a few counts. Other DNA sequences in the same sample also yield this CDR3. This sequence joins TRBV6-5 and TRBJ2-1, with 7 bases lining up with TRBD1. There are 14 residues in the CDR3. The V gene end was trimmed by 2 bases and the J gene end by 6 bases; junction bases not matched to a gene: 4. Germline V lookup: CDR1 MNHEY, CDR2 SVGAGI. This CDR3 is CASSYPGQLNEQFF. The CDR3 bases are TGTGCCAGCAGTTACCCGGGACAGCTCAATGAGCAGTTCTTC.

The chain carries TRBV6-6 and TRBJ2-1, with 12 bases matching TRBD2. Germline CDR1 reads MNHNY; CDR2 reads SVGAGI (reference sequence). V lost 7 bases, J lost 8 bases, and 6 bases stayed unmatched. CDR3 length: 14 amino acids. The DNA of the CDR3 is TGTGCCAGCACAATGACTAGCGGGAGCGATGAGCAGTTCTTC. It encodes CASTMTSGSDEQFF.

This clone was seen only a few times. J is TRBJ2-7 and V is TRBV6-5; D might be TRBD1 (5 bases). The V gene lost 8 bases and the J gene lost 6 bases, with 11 bases spanning the gap. In germline, CDR1 is MNHEY, CDR2 SVGAGI. This CDR3 spans 11 amino acids. For the CDR3, the DNA is TGTGCCAGCGCCTCAAGGGGCGAGCAGTACTTC. This gives the protein CASASRGEQYF.

The rearrangement uses TRBV6-4 and TRBJ2-2; TRBD1 matches 7 bases. This CDR3 is built from 14 residues. V was clipped by 9 bases and J by 0 bases; unmatched bases: 4. Germline-derived CDR1 and CDR2 are MRHNA and SNTAGT. The CDR3 DNA reads as TGTGCCAGTACCGGGACAGCGAACACCGGGGAGCTGTTTTTT. As protein: CASTGTANTGELFF.

This clone was seen just once. The same CDR3 can be traced to other DNA sequences in this sample. The chain combines TRBV30 with TRBJ2-7, with D maybe TRBD2 (5 bases). V lost 0 bases and J lost 0, with 6 bases in between. This CDR3 is 13 amino acids long. From germline, CDR1 is GTSNPN and CDR2 SVGIG (reference sequence). CDR3 in amino acids: CAWSVGGSYEQYF. CDR3 nucleotide sequence: TGTGCCTGGAGTGTCGGAGGCTCCTACGAGCAGTACTTC.

With regard to this clone: Mismatch with germline at one junction end may stem from a read error. The V and J genes are TRBV30 and TRBJ2-7, with a weak D call TRBD2 (5 bases). Germline assignment: CDR1 GTSNPN and CDR2 SVGIG (reference sequence). There are 13 residues in the CDR3. The CDR3 loop is CAWSPERSRAQCF. CDR3 in DNA: TGTGCCTGGAGTCCCGAGCGATCGAGGGCGCAGTGCTTC.

V gene TRBV15 combines with J gene TRBJ1-1; D is unresolved. The CDR3 is made up of 13 amino acids. V gave up 10 bases and J gave up 0 bases, with 12 bases separating them. CDR1 and CDR2 from the germline V gene are LNHNV and YYDKDF (reference sequence). DNA for the CDR3: TGTGCCATCCGGGAGAGCCTGAACACTGAAGCTTTCTTT. Protein: CAIRESLNTEAFF.

This clone was counted a few times. The chain links TRBV6-5 to TRBJ1-6; perhaps TRBD1 as D (5 bases). V was cut by 4 bases and J by 7 bases, with 17 bases left in between. CDR1 is MNHEY and CDR2 is SVGAGI in the germline V gene. The CDR3 has 16 residues. Here the CDR3 reads CASSSSATVGNSPLHF. CDR3 DNA sequence: TGTGCCAGCAGTTCGTCTGCGACAGTCGGAAATTCACCCCTCCACTTT.

This clone came up once. V gene TRBV7-2 combines with J gene TRBJ1-2; D is perhaps TRBD1 (5 bases). V gave up 7 bases and J gave up 7 bases, with 22 bases separating them. The CDR3 has 15 residues. Germline values: CDR1 SGHTA, CDR2 FQGNSA. CDR3 in DNA: TGTGCCAGCACCAAATTACCGCTAGGGGCGCGTGGCTACACCTTC. It yields the protein CASTKLPLGARGYTF.

The chain has TRBV7-9 and TRBJ2-7, with 11 bases fitting TRBD2. The germline gives CDR1 SEHNR, CDR2 FQNEAQ (reference sequence). The CDR3 has 17 amino acids. With 4 bases clipped from V and 0 bases from J, the junction kept 8 bases outside the gene matches. The DNA of the CDR3 is TGTGCCAGCAGCTCCCTACCCACTAGCGGGAGCTCCTACGAGCAGTACTTC. Amino acids: CASSSLPTSGSSYEQYF.

This chain links TRBV30 with TRBJ2-3, with 9 bases that match TRBD2. Germline values: CDR1 GTSNPN, CDR2 SVGIG (reference sequence). V lost 8 bases, J lost 4 bases, and 7 bases stayed unmatched. The CDR3 extends over 13 amino acids. In DNA, the CDR3 is TGTGCCGGGGCCGCGGGAGGGTCAGATACGCAGTATTTT. Translated, it gives CAGAAGGSDTQYF.

V usage is TRBV2 and J usage is TRBJ2-3, with TRBD2 matching over 8 bases. This CDR3 region has 15 residues. Germline CDR1 is SNHLY and CDR2 is FYNNEI. The V segment lost 4 bases and the J segment 2 bases; nucleotides outside the gene matches: 5. This CDR3 is CASSGLAWATDTQYF. In DNA, the CDR3 is TGTGCCAGCAGTGGACTAGCGTGGGCCACAGATACGCAGTATTTT.

V gene TRBV2 combines with J gene TRBJ2-7; maybe TRBD2 (5 bases). CDR3 size: 11 residues. The germline V gene encodes CDR1 SNHLY and CDR2 FYNNEI. V lost 5 bases and J 5 bases, leaving 7 bases between the germline ends. The CDR3 DNA is TGTGCCAGCAGTCCGAGGGACGAGCAGTACTTC. Amino acids: CASSPRDEQYF. The complete variable domain, with remaining parts taken from reference TRBV2 and TRBJ2-7, reads EPEVTQTPSHQVTQMGQEVILRCVPISNHLYFYWYRQILGQKVEFLVSFYNNEISEKSEIFDDQFSVERPDGSNFTLKIRSTKLEDSAMYFCASSPRDEQYFGPGTRLTVT.

This chain uses TRBV19 with TRBJ2-7; 7 bases match TRBD1. Unmatched junction bases numbered 12, after V lost 5 bases and J lost 2 bases. Germline V CDR1 and CDR2: LNHDA, SQIVND (reference sequence). CDR3 length equals 16 residues. The DNA for the CDR3 is TGTGCCAGTAGTCAACTACTCCCGACAGGGACCTACGAGCAGTACTTC. Translation: CASSQLLPTGTYEQYF.

In this sample, this clone turned up once. The V gene is TRBV18, the J gene TRBJ2-5; TRBD2 matches 11 bases. CDR3 length: 16 amino acids. V shed 1 base and J 1 base; nucleotides not matched to a gene: 2. Germline CDR1 and CDR2: KGHSH and LQKENI. For the CDR3, the DNA is TGTGCCAGCTCACCACGACTAGCGGGGTCCCAAGAGACCCAGTACTTC. Residues: CASSPRLAGSQETQYF.

This clone turned up a few times. This rearrangement joins TRBV19 to TRBJ2-7; D remains unclear. This CDR3 region has 13 residues. Deletions cut 4 bases from V and 2 bases from J, with 9 bases between. In germline, CDR1 is LNHDA, CDR2 SQIVND (reference sequence). The CDR3 sequence: CASSTQTTYEQYF. The CDR3, as DNA: TGTGCCAGTAGTACTCAGACAACCTACGAGCAGTACTTC.

V and J are TRBV12-5 and TRBJ1-1, with D perhaps matching TRBD1 (6 bases). There are 13 residues in the CDR3. Trimming stripped 1 base from V and 7 bases from J, with 10 bases between. Germline CDR1 LGHNT, CDR2 FRNRAP. CDR3 sequence (DNA): TGTGCTAGTGGTTTGGGGACAGATCTTGAAGCTTTCTTT. As protein: CASGLGTDLEAFF.

This chain connects TRBV11-2 to TRBJ1-1, with 9 bases lining up with TRBD1. The V and J ends lost 5 bases and 1 base, in that order; junction bases with no gene match: 5. The length of the CDR3 is 15 residues. Looked up from germline, CDR1 is SGHAT and CDR2 is FQNNGV. The CDR3 is CASSHRTGANTEAFF. The CDR3 region has the DNA TGTGCCAGCAGCCACCGGACAGGGGCGAACACTGAAGCTTTCTTT.

This clone was observed a single time. V and J are TRBV30 and TRBJ2-4, with TRBD1 matching over 8 bases. There are 13 residues in the CDR3. V was pared by 1 base and J by 8 bases, with 4 bases of the junction left unmatched. Germline loops: CDR1 GTSNPN, CDR2 SVGIG (reference sequence). CDR3 sequence: CAWSGDRFDIQYF. As DNA, the CDR3 is TGTGCCTGGAGTGGGGACAGGTTCGACATTCAGTACTTC.

The J gene is TRBJ2-7, the V gene TRBV7-3; 7 bases line up with TRBD1. V lost 1 base and J lost 4; bases outside the gene matches: 4. Germline V gene sequence: CDR1 SGHTA, CDR2 FQGTGA. The CDR3 runs 14 residues. The CDR3 DNA follows: TGTGCCAGCAGCTTAAGGAGACAGGGTTACGAGCAGTACTTC. Residues: CASSLRRQGYEQYF.

V gene TRBV7-9 combines with J gene TRBJ1-2, with 9 positions matching TRBD1. There are 15 residues in the CDR3. Germline V CDR1 and CDR2: SEHNR, FQNEAQ (reference sequence). The V and J ends lost 4 bases and 6 bases, in that order; junction bases with no gene match: 9. This CDR3 is CASSWTGTGMHGYTF. The CDR3 region has the DNA TGTGCCAGCAGCTGGACCGGGACAGGGATGCATGGCTACACCTTC.

This clone was seen more than once but under ten times. The genes are TRBV2 and TRBJ2-7; 8 positions match TRBD1. Germline CDR1 is SNHLY and CDR2 is FYNNEI. CDR3 length: 13 residues. The V and J ends lost 6 bases and 2 bases, in that order; junction bases with no gene match: 3. The chain's CDR3 is CASRRTGPYEQYF. CDR3 DNA: TGTGCCAGCAGGAGGACAGGGCCCTACGAGCAGTACTTC.

The V call is TRBV11-2, the J call TRBJ1-4; 7 bases map to TRBD1. V trimming: 6 bases; J trimming: 7 bases; junction bases outside the gene matches: 14. The CDR3 extends over 16 amino acids. Germline assignment: CDR1 SGHAT and CDR2 FQNNGV. CDR3 residues: CASRMHRGEISEKLFF. Written as DNA, the CDR3 is TGTGCCAGCAGAATGCACAGGGGAGAGATCAGTGAAAAACTGTTTTTT.